These T cell receptor beta chains were read from a single sample in a study of cytomegalovirus exposure and HLA in healthy donors. Profiling relied on immunoSEQ multiplex PCR, and the TCRdb table lists in-frame clones only, not all of them. The data hold 80,000 to 100,000 clones, with around 80% observed a single time. Specimen: PBMCs. These receptors were collected from a man aged 25 to 40 in good health and CMV-seronegative. Both conserved end residues are part of each CDR3. D genes are given only for firm matches. A clone size is listed for some rows: how often the clone was seen (once, few, many), or a class if it is expanded.

j_gene	v_gene	len	d_gene	abundance	CDR3aa	CDR3nt
TRBJ2-3	TRBV5-1	13	.	.	CASSLAGADTQYF	TGCGCCAGCAGCTTGGCAGGGGCAGATACGCAGTATTTT
TRBJ2-7	TRBV27	15	TRBD1	.	CASRGTGGGTYEQYF	TGTGCCAGCAGAGGGACAGGGGGAGGCACCTACGAGCAGTACTTC
TRBJ2-7	TRBV4-3	13	.	.	CASSPWTFGEQYF	TGCGCCAGCAGCCCCTGGACATTTGGGGAGCAGTACTTC
TRBJ1-5	TRBV4-1	14	TRBD1	.	CASSQRDRDQPQHF	TGCGCCAGCAGCCAACGGGACAGGGACCAGCCCCAGCATTTT
TRBJ1-4	TRBV6-1	16	TRBD1	few	CASSEAWTGGSEKLFF	TGTGCCAGCAGTGAAGCTTGGACAGGGGGCAGTGAAAAACTGTTTTTT
TRBJ1-5	TRBV28	17	.	.	CASSYPLGFRSNQPQHF	TGTGCCAGCAGTTATCCCCTTGGCTTTCGTAGCAATCAGCCCCAGCATTTT
TRBJ2-7	TRBV5-1	15	TRBD1	few	CASTFRPDRTYEQYF	TGCGCCAGCACCTTCAGGCCGGACAGGACCTACGAGCAGTACTTC
TRBJ1-2	TRBV27	12	.	.	CASSLRGGGYIF	TGTGCCAGCAGCCTGCGGGGTGGCGGCTACATCTTC
TRBJ1-5	TRBV19	14	TRBD1	.	CASSITGGTQPQHF	TGTGCCAGTAGTATAACAGGGGGAACCCAGCCCCAGCATTTT
TRBJ2-3	TRBV29-1	12	.	.	CSVERGGDTQYF	TGCAGCGTGGAGAGGGGGGGAGATACGCAGTATTTT
TRBJ2-5	TRBV7-2	15	TRBD2	once	CASSPRAGDQETQYF	TGTGCCAGCAGCCCCCGAGCGGGGGACCAAGAGACCCAGTACTTC
TRBJ2-3	TRBV5-1	12	.	.	CASSLSRDTQYF	TGCGCCAGCAGCTTGTCTAGAGATACGCAGTATTTT
TRBJ2-7	TRBV5-1	15	.	.	CASSLSGRGSGEQYF	TGCGCCAGCAGCTTGTCAGGCAGGGGTTCGGGCGAGCAGTACTTC
TRBJ1-1	TRBV27	14	TRBD1	.	CASSPRGRNTEAFF	TGTGCCAGCAGCCCAAGGGGGCGGAACACTGAAGCTTTCTTT
TRBJ2-7	TRBV7-9	14	.	once	CASSPTGTSYEQYF	TGTGCCAGCAGCCCCACAGGCACATCCTACGAGCAGTACTTC
TRBJ1-1	TRBV2	16	.	.	CASSLMTFSRSTEAFF	TGTGCCAGCAGTTTAATGACATTCTCCCGTTCCACTGAAGCTTTCTTT
TRBJ2-7	TRBV10-3	17	TRBD2	few	CAISESGRTSGNYEQYF	TGTGCCATCAGTGAGTCGGGAAGGACTAGCGGTAACTACGAGCAGTACTTC
TRBJ1-5	TRBV7-2	15	.	.	CASSLDRVGVRPQHF	TGTGCCAGCAGCTTAGACAGGGTTGGTGTAAGGCCCCAGCATTTT
TRBJ2-6	TRBV19	17	TRBD1	.	CASSRTGVPSGANVLTF	TGTGCCAGTAGTCGTACAGGGGTCCCCTCTGGGGCCAACGTCCTGACTTTC
TRBJ1-4	TRBV5-4	15	TRBD1	.	CASRRTGGAGEKLFF	TGTGCCAGTCGAAGGACAGGGGGCGCGGGGGAAAAACTGTTTTTT
TRBJ1-5	TRBV5-4	13	.	.	CASSLDINQPQHF	TGTGCCAGCAGCTTGGACATCAATCAGCCCCAGCATTTT
TRBJ2-7	TRBV25-1	15	TRBD2	.	CASRNSGGIGYEQYF	TGTGCCAGCAGGAATAGCGGGGGGATCGGATACGAGCAGTACTTC
TRBJ1-5	TRBV30	13	TRBD1	.	CAWAGTGNQPQHF	TGTGCCTGGGCCGGGACAGGCAATCAGCCCCAGCATTTT
TRBJ1-1	TRBV28	13	TRBD1	.	CASSEGANTEAFF	TGTGCCAGCAGTGAGGGGGCGAACACTGAAGCTTTCTTT
TRBJ1-5	TRBV7-2	17	TRBD1	.	CASSLYGQGASNQPQHF	TGTGCCAGCAGCTTATATGGACAGGGGGCTAGCAATCAGCCCCAGCATTTT
TRBJ2-7	TRBV29-1	13	TRBD2	once	CSVDLASGYEQYF	TGCAGCGTTGACTTGGCTAGCGGATACGAGCAGTACTTC
TRBJ2-5	TRBV11-2	16	.	.	CASSYRRGVGQETQYF	TGTGCCAGCAGCTACAGGCGGGGCGTTGGGCAAGAGACCCAGTACTTC
TRBJ2-3	TRBV6-1	15	.	.	CASSESVGATDTQYF	TGTGCCAGCAGTGAAAGTGTAGGGGCCACAGATACGCAGTATTTT
TRBJ1-2	TRBV29-1	14	.	.	CSVETRARNYGYTF	TGCAGCGTTGAAACCAGGGCAAGAAACTATGGCTACACCTTC
TRBJ2-7	TRBV27	12	.	.	CASGVQGSEQYF	TGTGCCAGCGGCGTACAGGGAAGCGAGCAGTACTTC
TRBJ1-1	TRBV9	13	.	.	CASSAGIGTEAFF	TGTGCCAGCAGCGCGGGGATTGGCACTGAAGCTTTCTTT
TRBJ1-2	TRBV30	14	TRBD1	.	CAWSTPGQGKGYTF	TGTGCCTGGAGCACGCCGGGACAGGGTAAGGGCTACACCTTC
TRBJ2-1	TRBV7-3	14	TRBD2	.	CASSPPGGDNEQFF	TGTGCCAGCAGCCCCCCTGGGGGGGACAATGAGCAGTTCTTC
TRBJ2-1	TRBV7-2	14	.	.	CASSPSPSYNEQFF	TGTGCCAGCAGCCCGAGCCCTTCCTACAATGAGCAGTTCTTC
TRBJ2-5	TRBV7-9	15	TRBD2	once	CASSLAVAGGETQYF	TGTGCCAGCAGCCTGGCGGTCGCGGGAGGGGAGACCCAGTACTTC
TRBJ1-4	TRBV6-1	14	TRBD1	.	CASSEGTGSEKLFF	TGTGCCAGCAGTGAAGGGACAGGGAGTGAAAAACTGTTTTTT
TRBJ1-1	TRBV11-3	13	.	few	CASSLGGNTEAFF	TGTGCCAGCAGCTTGGGAGGGAACACTGAAGCTTTCTTT
TRBJ1-3	TRBV7-2	15	TRBD1	.	CASSPDRGLGNTIYF	TGTGCCAGCAGCCCGGACAGGGGGCTCGGAAACACCATATATTTT
TRBJ2-3	TRBV28	15	TRBD1	.	CASSLSRTGADTQYF	TGTGCCAGCAGTTTAAGTAGGACAGGGGCAGATACGCAGTATTTT
TRBJ2-2	TRBV2	17	.	.	CASKPPGYRLRTGELFF	TGTGCCAGCAAGCCGCCAGGGTACCGGCTCAGGACCGGGGAGCTGTTTTTT
TRBJ1-1	TRBV7-9	17	.	.	CASSLATGRTKNTEAFF	TGTGCCAGCAGCTTAGCCACGGGGAGGACGAAGAACACTGAAGCTTTCTTT
TRBJ2-1	TRBV18	16	.	many	CASSPYRQFGYNEQFF	TGTGCCAGCTCACCCTACCGACAGTTTGGGTACAATGAGCAGTTCTTC
TRBJ2-1	TRBV27	15	TRBD2	once	CASSSRGGNYNEQFF	TGTGCCAGCAGTTCACGGGGGGGCAACTACAATGAGCAGTTCTTC
TRBJ1-2	TRBV13	12	.	few	CASSLGRDGYTF	TGTGCCAGCAGCTTAGGCCGGGATGGCTACACCTTC
TRBJ1-5	TRBV19	15	.	.	CASSIGTGSNQPQHF	TGTGCCAGTAGTATAGGTACAGGGAGCAATCAGCCCCAGCATTTT
TRBJ2-5	TRBV19	14	TRBD1	.	CASSIVGQGETQYF	TGTGCCAGTAGTATAGTGGGACAGGGTGAGACCCAGTACTTC
TRBJ1-2	TRBV7-2	15	.	.	CASSLPGRVDYGYTF	TGTGCCAGCAGCTTACCCGGCCGGGTGGACTATGGCTACACCTTC
TRBJ2-7	TRBV30	14	.	.	CAWSVLVGLGEQYF	TGTGCCTGGAGTGTACTAGTGGGCCTAGGGGAGCAGTACTTC
TRBJ2-3	TRBV4-1	16	TRBD2	.	CASSLLPSGVTDTQYF	TGCGCCAGCAGCCTCCTTCCTAGCGGGGTCACAGATACGCAGTATTTT
TRBJ2-1	TRBV5-4	14	.	once	CASSLEAGHNEQFF	TGTGCCAGCAGCTTGGAGGCAGGTCACAATGAGCAGTTCTTC
TRBJ2-7	TRBV25-1	14	TRBD1	.	CASSEDRGLNEQYF	TGTGCCAGCAGTGAGGACAGGGGGCTCAACGAGCAGTACTTC
TRBJ2-7	TRBV10-3	19	.	.	CAISESVIAAAPTSGAQYF	TGTGCCATCAGTGAGTCTGTGATAGCAGCGGCTCCTACGAGTGGTGCGCAGTACTTC
TRBJ2-7	TRBV30	15	TRBD1	.	CAWSSTGGGGYEQYF	TGTGCCTGGAGTTCGACAGGGGGCGGTGGGTACGAGCAGTACTTC
TRBJ1-3	TRBV27	16	.	once	CASSPLGRESGNTIYF	TGTGCCAGCAGTCCCTTAGGGAGGGAGTCTGGAAACACCATATATTTT
TRBJ2-2	TRBV9	12	.	.	CASSVGGLELFF	TGTGCCAGCAGCGTAGGCGGCTTAGAGCTGTTTTTT
TRBJ2-1	TRBV7-3	16	TRBD1	.	CASSLWGQGADNEQFF	TGTGCCAGCAGCTTATGGGGACAGGGGGCCGACAATGAGCAGTTCTTC
TRBJ2-5	TRBV7-9	15	.	.	CASSPLGQYQETQYF	TGTGCCAGCAGCCCCTTAGGACAGTACCAAGAGACCCAGTACTTC
TRBJ2-7	TRBV9	15	.	.	CASSVGSSESYEQYF	TGTGCCAGCAGCGTAGGTTCCAGCGAGTCCTACGAGCAGTACTTC
TRBJ2-1	TRBV5-6	12	.	.	CASSVQGFEQFF	TGTGCCAGCAGCGTGCAGGGTTTTGAGCAGTTCTTC